This T cell receptor (beta chain) was captured in a study of T cell responses to AZD1222 COVID-19 vaccine. CDR1 and CDR2 (germline): SEHNR, FQNEAQ (reference sequence). The V segment lost 3 bases and the J segment 6 bases; nucleotides outside the gene matches: 1. This CDR3 comprises 14 residues. Remarks on this clone: No antigen is known for it.

Whole-study findings and limits: At baseline, just 6 or 7 AZD1222 recipients tested seropositive. Most donors were white British and more were female, and clonal diversity was possibly underestimated. It was only after the peak T cell response that any repertoires were sampled. Reports say nearly half of spike-specific TCRs go after unmutated variant regions.

The method was immunoSEQ multiplex PCR; TCRdb's version includes in-frame clones alone and lacks a portion of them. The sample contains some 52,000 clones, approximately 88% of which appear only once. This sequence was found in an adult who received the AZD1222 COVID-19 vaccine. Sequencing used peripheral blood, obtained 28 days after the second AZD1222 dose. J is TRBJ2-2 and V is TRBV7-9, with 10 bases lining up with TRBD2. The chain's CDR3 is CASSLGLASGELFF. The CDR3 nucleotides are TGTGCCAGCAGCTTGGGACTAGCGTCCGGGGAGCTGTTTTTT. Based on the CDR3 plus reference TRBV7-9 and TRBJ2-2, the full variable domain is DTGVSQNPRHKITKRGQNVTFRCDPISEHNRLYWYRQTLGQGPEFLTYFQNEAQLEKSRLLSDRFSAERPKGSFSTLEIQRTEQGDSAMYLCASSLGLASGELFFGEGSRLTVL.